The 27 T cell receptor beta chains below were found in one sample sequenced in a study of T-cell reconstitution after alpha-beta-depleted transplantation in children. During its preparation, the TCRbeta library received unique molecular identifiers. TCRdb recomputed calls from the PCR reads with MiXCR, one row per CDR3 protein. The table has roughly 300,000 distinct CDR3 sequences, 10% to 13% seen once; the top ten hold approximately 2.3%. The sample consisted of PBMCs from the stem cell graft donor, taken from the stem cell graft. These receptors all stem from a human donor who donated a stem cell graft to a child with acute lymphoblastic leukemia.

This clonotype was picked up many times. CDR3 amino acids: CASSPRSSAYEQYF. The DNA for the CDR3 is TGTGCCAGCAGTCCGAGATCTTCAGCCTACGAGCAGTACTTC. The V call is TRBV27, the J call TRBJ2-7; D remains ambiguous. The germline V gene has CDR1 MNHEY and CDR2 SMNVEV (reference sequence). CDR3 size: 14 residues. V was clipped by 5 bases and J by 2 bases, with 13 bases between them.

This clonotype was picked up a small number of times. This CDR3 is CASSPGQGVGNTIYF. The CDR3 region has the DNA TGTGCCAGCAGCCCCGGACAGGGGGTAGGAAACACCATATATTTT. The gene calls are TRBV7-2 and TRBJ1-3, with 10 bases fitting TRBD1. After removal of 5 bases from V and 4 bases from J, the junction contained 5 bases not matched to a gene. Per germline, CDR1 SGHTA and CDR2 FQGNSA. This CDR3 has 15 residues.

V gene TRBV7-9 combines with J gene TRBJ2-3, with a weak D call TRBD1 (6 bases). Looked up from germline, CDR1 is SEHNR and CDR2 is FQNEAQ (reference sequence). This CDR3 has 14 amino acids. V lost 5 bases to trimming and J lost 0 bases, with 9 bases between them. CDR3 coding DNA: TGTGCCAGCAGCCACAGGGTCAGCACAGATACGCAGTATTTT. It is translated as CASSHRVSTDTQYF.

This clonotype has more than one count but fewer than ten. The genes are TRBV4-1 and TRBJ2-1; D is undetermined. The CDR3 is 14 amino acids. Looked up from germline, CDR1 is MGHRA and CDR2 is YSYEKL. Trimming left V 0 bases short and J 6 bases short, with 9 bases between. Here the CDR3 reads CASSQDKWGNEQFF. The CDR3 nucleotides are TGCGCCAGCAGCCAAGATAAGTGGGGCAATGAGCAGTTCTTC.

This clonotype was recorded many times. The chain combines TRBV4-3 with TRBJ2-1; TRBD2 aligns across 7 bases. Trimming removed 4 bases from V and 0 bases from J; junction bases left unmatched: 3. The CDR3 contains 15 residues. Germline V gene sequence: CDR1 LGHNA, CDR2 YSLEER. CDR3 nucleotide sequence: TGCGCCAGCAGCCTCGGGGGGAACTCCTACAATGAGCAGTTCTTC. Its protein is CASSLGGNSYNEQFF.

This clonotype turned up a few times. This chain connects TRBV29-1 to TRBJ1-2, with D unresolved. The CDR3 consists of 12 residues. V lost 2 bases and J lost 3, with 7 bases in between. Germline loops: CDR1 SQVTM, CDR2 ANQGSEA. The CDR3 sequence: CSVEFGDYGYTF. The CDR3 nucleotides are TGCAGCGTTGAATTCGGGGACTATGGCTACACCTTC.

This clonotype was observed at least ten times. This sequence joins TRBV6-6 and TRBJ2-7; TRBD1 might be the D (6 bases). From germline, CDR1 is MNHNY and CDR2 SVGAGI (reference sequence). The ends were cut back, 5 bases at V and 4 bases at J, with 12 bases in the middle. This CDR3 comprises 13 residues. CDR3 amino acids: CASSTGQSYEQYF. The CDR3 bases are TGTGCCAGCAGTACCGGACAGTCGTACGAGCAGTACTTC.

In its sample, this clonotype was seen a few times. In DNA form, the CDR3 reads TGCAGTGCTAGACCCGCAGAGACAGGAAACACTGAAGCTTTCTTT. It translates to CSARPAETGNTEAFF. The chain links TRBV20-1 to TRBJ1-1; D is possibly TRBD1 (6 bases). Trimming removed 2 bases from V and 2 bases from J, with 15 bases in between. Germline V lookup: CDR1 DFQATT, CDR2 SNEGSKA (reference sequence). CDR3 length: 15 residues.

The sample holds a few counts of this clonotype. The chain employs TRBV28 and TRBJ2-1; TRBD2 is a possible D gene (6 bases). Germline V lookup: CDR1 MDHEN, CDR2 SYDVKM. Trimming removed 4 bases from V and 2 bases from J, with 15 bases in between. This CDR3 contains 16 residues. CDR3 amino acids: CASSSLREYTYNEQFF. CDR3 sequence (DNA): TGTGCCAGCAGTTCCTTACGGGAGTACACCTACAATGAGCAGTTCTTC. Full variable domain (rest looked up from reference TRBV28 and TRBJ2-1): DVKVTQSSRYLVKRTGEKVFLECVQDMDHENMFWYRQDPGLGLRLIYFSYDVKMKEKGDIPEGYSVSREKKERFSLILESASTNQTSMYLCASSSLREYTYNEQFFGPGTRLTVL.

This clonotype was counted a few times. This chain links TRBV5-1 with TRBJ1-1, with D uncertain. V gave up 1 base and J gave up 4 bases, with 11 bases separating them. CDR3 length: 14 residues. Germline V gives CDR1 SGHRS, CDR2 YFSETQ. For the CDR3, the DNA is TGCGCCAGCAGCTTGATCCGGGCAGGCACTGAAGCTTTCTTT. This codes for CASSLIRAGTEAFF.

The sample holds many counts of this clonotype. V usage is TRBV4-3 and J usage is TRBJ2-1, with D possibly matching TRBD2 (6 bases). Between the trimmed V and J ends, which lost 7 bases and 6 bases, there was a span of 16 bases. The CDR3 is made up of 14 amino acids. Looked up from germline, CDR1 is LGHNA and CDR2 is YSLEER. Here the CDR3 reads CASTLMTGGNEQFF. CDR3 sequence (DNA): TGCGCCAGCACCTTGATGACCGGGGGCAATGAGCAGTTCTTC.

The CDR3 sequence: CASSGTAYSNQPQHF. The CDR3 region has the DNA TGTGCCAGCAGCGGGACAGCTTATAGCAATCAGCCCCAGCATTTT. The J gene is TRBJ1-5, the V gene TRBV27; 7 bases are shared with TRBD1. The germline V gene has CDR1 MNHEY and CDR2 SMNVEV (reference sequence). CDR3 length: 15 residues. V shed 6 bases, J shed 0 bases, and the junction held 5 bases outside the gene matches.

This clonotype was counted between two and nine times. The chain joins TRBV7-8 to TRBJ2-7; TRBD1 is a possible D gene (6 bases). The germline V gene encodes CDR1 SGHVS and CDR2 FQNEAQ. This CDR3 has 12 residues. Between the trimmed V and J ends, which lost 5 bases and 5 bases, there was a span of 10 bases. In DNA, the CDR3 is TGTGCCAGCAGCAAGACAGGCCACGAGCAGTACTTC. It codes for CASSKTGHEQYF.

This chain uses TRBV7-3 with TRBJ2-3; 7 bases line up with TRBD2. In germline, CDR1 is SGHTA, CDR2 FQGTGA. The CDR3 covers 14 residues. The V segment lost 4 bases and the J segment 6 bases; nucleotides outside the gene matches: 7. This chain's CDR3 is CASSSRAGSDTQYF. CDR3 in DNA: TGTGCCAGCAGCTCACGAGCGGGATCGGATACGCAGTATTTT.

This chain uses TRBV7-9 with TRBJ2-7; 10 bases align to TRBD2. CDR1 and CDR2 (germline): SEHNR, FQNEAQ (reference sequence). With V trimmed by 1 base and J by 3 bases, 9 bases remained unmatched. This CDR3 spans 17 amino acids. CDR3 in DNA: TGTGCCAGCAGCTTAGGGCCGGGACTAGCGACTAGCTACGAGCAGTACTTC. Its protein product is CASSLGPGLATSYEQYF. Full variable domain (remainder filled in from reference TRBV7-9 and TRBJ2-7): DTGVSQNPRHKITKRGQNVTFRCDPISEHNRLYWYRQTLGQGPEFLTYFQNEAQLEKSRLLSDRFSAERPKGSFSTLEIQRTEQGDSAMYLCASSLGPGLATSYEQYFGPGTRLTVT.

This clonotype has only a few counts. This chain connects TRBV7-8 to TRBJ2-1, with 8 positions matching TRBD2. The CDR3 has 16 residues. V lost 5 bases, J lost 6 bases, and 12 bases stayed unmatched. Germline loops: CDR1 SGHVS, CDR2 FQNEAQ. The CDR3 loop is CASSPPGTRLPNEQFF. CDR3 bases: TGTGCCAGCAGCCCACCCGGGACTAGACTACCCAATGAGCAGTTCTTC.

The sample holds many counts of this clonotype. This chain links TRBV27 with TRBJ2-7; 7 bases map to TRBD1. V lost 2 bases, J lost 6 bases, and 16 bases stayed unmatched. CDR3 length: 17 amino acids. The germline V gene encodes CDR1 MNHEY and CDR2 SMNVEV (reference sequence). The CDR3 region has the DNA TGTGCCAGCAGTTTAGTGGGGGTCAGGGACAGTCTCTCCGAGCAGTACTTC. The encoded protein is CASSLVGVRDSLSEQYF.

This clonotype was observed a few times. The genes are TRBV4-1 and TRBJ1-5; 10 bases map to TRBD1. Germline CDR1 reads MGHRA; CDR2 reads YSYEKL. V shed 1 base, J shed 0 bases, and the junction held 3 bases outside the gene matches. The CDR3 totals 17 residues. DNA for the CDR3: TGCGCCAGCAGCCAAGTGACAGGGGGCCTTAGCAATCAGCCCCAGCATTTT. It encodes CASSQVTGGLSNQPQHF.

This clonotype was seen only a few times. The rearrangement joins TRBV7-2 to TRBJ1-5; TRBD1 might be the D (5 bases). V was pared by 0 bases and J by 9 bases, with 9 bases between. There are 13 residues in the CDR3. In germline, CDR1 is SGHTA, CDR2 FQGNSA. The CDR3 loop is CASSLADMRPQHF. The DNA of the CDR3 is TGTGCCAGCAGCTTAGCGGACATGCGGCCCCAGCATTTT.

V usage is TRBV7-2 and J usage is TRBJ2-2, with 8 bases fitting TRBD1. Looked up from germline, CDR1 is SGHTA and CDR2 is FQGNSA. The CDR3 consists of 17 residues. J lost 4 bases, V lost 5 bases, and 12 bases had no gene match. CDR3: CASSRGQGTGFTGELFF. The CDR3 DNA follows: TGTGCCAGCAGCCGGGGCCAGGGGACAGGATTCACCGGGGAGCTGTTTTTT.

The sample holds a few counts of this clonotype. The chain combines TRBV4-1 with TRBJ2-5; TRBD2 agrees at 10 bases. CDR3 length equals 16 residues. Trimming at V came to 0 bases and at J to 5 bases, leaving 6 bases not matched to a gene. In germline, CDR1 is MGHRA, CDR2 YSYEKL. CDR3 nucleotides: TGCGCCAGCAGCCAAGAGGCTAGCGGGGGTGGGGAGACCCAGTACTTC. It translates to CASSQEASGGGETQYF.

The rearrangement joins TRBV7-2 to TRBJ2-1; 8 bases map to TRBD1. This CDR3 spans 13 amino acids. The V and J ends lost 4 bases and 8 bases, in that order; junction bases with no gene match: 4. The V gene's germline CDR1 is SGHTA and CDR2 FQGNSA. The CDR3 region has the DNA TGTGCCAGCAGCTCAGGGGGCTGGGATGAGCAGTTCTTC. This gives the protein CASSSGGWDEQFF.

This clonotype has a count of ten or more. The V call is TRBV6-1, the J call TRBJ1-4; unclear D gene. Trimming stripped 10 bases from V and 0 bases from J, with 15 bases between. The CDR3 runs 15 residues. The germline gives CDR1 MNHNS, CDR2 SASEGT. The CDR3 sequence: CATSDGLATNEKLFF. As DNA, the CDR3 is TGTGCCACCTCGGACGGCTTAGCAACTAATGAAAAACTGTTTTTT.

This clonotype was seen ten or more times. V and J are TRBV15 and TRBJ2-7; D is unclear. The germline V gene has CDR1 LNHNV and CDR2 YYDKDF (reference sequence). Trimming left V 1 base short and J 5 bases short, with 12 bases between. CDR3 length equals 14 residues. The CDR3 bases are TGTGCCACCAGCAGAGTGTCAGGTGGGGACGAGCAGTACTTC. Its translation: CATSRVSGGDEQYF. Combining the CDR3 with reference TRBV15 and TRBJ2-7 gives the whole variable domain DAMVIQNPRYQVTQFGKPVTLSCSQTLNHNVMYWYQQKSSQAPKLLFHYYDKDFNNEADTPDNFQSRRPNTSFCFLDIRSPGLGDTAMYLCATSRVSGGDEQYFGPGTRLTVT.

This clonotype was counted between two and nine times. This rearrangement joins TRBV28 to TRBJ2-5, with a weak D call TRBD1 (7 bases). V was clipped by 3 bases and J by 0 bases, with 20 bases between them. CDR1 is MDHEN and CDR2 is SYDVKM in the germline V gene. The CDR3 runs to 18 residues. The chain's CDR3 is CASSLGGNRGLYQETQYF. The CDR3 coding sequence is TGTGCCAGCAGTTTGGGGGGAAACAGGGGTTTGTACCAAGAGACCCAGTACTTC.

This clonotype has more than one count but fewer than ten. This rearrangement joins TRBV7-9 to TRBJ2-1; 8 bases are shared with TRBD1. Germline CDR1 is SEHNR and CDR2 is FQNEAQ (reference sequence). The V segment lost 2 bases and the J segment 5 bases; nucleotides outside the gene matches: 8. This CDR3 region has 16 residues. Here the CDR3 DNA reads TGTGCCAGCAGCTTAAGTTCAGGGGGCCTCAACAATGAGCAGTTCTTC. Translating gives CASSLSSGGLNNEQFF.

This clonotype was detected a few times. The chain carries TRBV7-8 and TRBJ2-7; D gene uncertain. V gave up 8 bases and J gave up 0 bases, with 8 bases separating them. Germline V gene data show CDR1 as SGHVS and CDR2 as FQNEAQ. The CDR3 is 12 residues long. Here the CDR3 DNA reads TGTGCCAGCGGCCAATACTCCTACGAGCAGTACTTC. Translated: CASGQYSYEQYF.